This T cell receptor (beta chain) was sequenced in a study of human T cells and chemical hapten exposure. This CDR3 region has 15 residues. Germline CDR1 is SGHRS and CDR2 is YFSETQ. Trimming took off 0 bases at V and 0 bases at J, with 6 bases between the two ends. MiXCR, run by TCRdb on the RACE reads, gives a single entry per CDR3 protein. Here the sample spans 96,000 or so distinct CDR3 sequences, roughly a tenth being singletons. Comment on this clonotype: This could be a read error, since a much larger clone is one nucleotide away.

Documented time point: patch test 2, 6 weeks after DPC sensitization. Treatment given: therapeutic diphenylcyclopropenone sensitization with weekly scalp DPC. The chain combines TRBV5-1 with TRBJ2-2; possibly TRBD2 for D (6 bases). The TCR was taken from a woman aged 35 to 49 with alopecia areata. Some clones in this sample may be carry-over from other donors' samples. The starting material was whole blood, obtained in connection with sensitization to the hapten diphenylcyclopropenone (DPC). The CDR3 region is CASSLGEANTGELFF. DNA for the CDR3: TGCGCCAGCAGCTTGGGGGAGGCGAACACCGGGGAGCTGTTTTTT.